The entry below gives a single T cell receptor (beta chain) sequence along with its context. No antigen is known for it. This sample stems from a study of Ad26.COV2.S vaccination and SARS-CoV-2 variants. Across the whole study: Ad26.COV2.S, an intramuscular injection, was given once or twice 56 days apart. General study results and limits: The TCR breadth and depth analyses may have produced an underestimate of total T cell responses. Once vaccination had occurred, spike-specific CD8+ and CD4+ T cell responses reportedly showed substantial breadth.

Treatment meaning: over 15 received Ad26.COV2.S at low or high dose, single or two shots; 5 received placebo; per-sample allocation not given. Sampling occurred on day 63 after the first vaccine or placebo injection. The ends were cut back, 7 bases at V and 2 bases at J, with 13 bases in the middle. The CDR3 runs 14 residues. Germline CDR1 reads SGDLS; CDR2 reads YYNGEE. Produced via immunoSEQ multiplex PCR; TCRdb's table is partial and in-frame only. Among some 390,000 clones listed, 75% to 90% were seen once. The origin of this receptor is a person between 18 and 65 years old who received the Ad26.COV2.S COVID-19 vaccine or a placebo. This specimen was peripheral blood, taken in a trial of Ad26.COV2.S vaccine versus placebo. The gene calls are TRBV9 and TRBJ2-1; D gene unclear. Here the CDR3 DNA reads TGTGCCAGCGCCTTGGGTGAGCCCTACAATGAGCAGTTCTTC. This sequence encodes CASALGEPYNEQFF. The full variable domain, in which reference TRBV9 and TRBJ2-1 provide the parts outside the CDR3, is DSGVTQTPKHLITATGQRVTLRCSPRSGDLSVYWYQQSLDQGLQFLIQYYNGEERAKGNILERFSAQQFPDLHSELNLSSLELGDSALYFCASALGEPYNEQFFGPGTRLTVL.